This paragraph covers one TCR beta chain sequence. Antigen: not known. The entry originates in a study of identical twins. Study-level findings and limits: Out-of-frame alpha sequences common to twins were enriched for low generation probability. Cord blood's abundant beta clonotypes had fewer insertions, unlike memory repertoires. Modelling underestimated the level of out-of-frame TCR alpha sharing observed in monozygotic twins.

TCRdb processed the 5' RACE reads anew with MiXCR; each CDR3 protein has one entry. Found here are around 1.7 million distinct CDR3 sequences, 32% of them singletons; the top ten hold approximately 0.25%. V was trimmed by 3 bases and J by 3 bases, leaving 12 bases between them. Germline-derived CDR1 and CDR2 are LNHDA and SQIVND (reference sequence). The CDR3 extends over 14 amino acids. J is TRBJ2-7 and V is TRBV19; the D gene is possibly TRBD2 (5 bases). The material sequenced was cord blood. The receptor's source is a newborn girl in good health. Here the CDR3 DNA reads TGTGCCAGTAGTATGGCTAGCAGAGGCTACGAGCAGTACTTC. Protein product: CASSMASRGYEQYF.